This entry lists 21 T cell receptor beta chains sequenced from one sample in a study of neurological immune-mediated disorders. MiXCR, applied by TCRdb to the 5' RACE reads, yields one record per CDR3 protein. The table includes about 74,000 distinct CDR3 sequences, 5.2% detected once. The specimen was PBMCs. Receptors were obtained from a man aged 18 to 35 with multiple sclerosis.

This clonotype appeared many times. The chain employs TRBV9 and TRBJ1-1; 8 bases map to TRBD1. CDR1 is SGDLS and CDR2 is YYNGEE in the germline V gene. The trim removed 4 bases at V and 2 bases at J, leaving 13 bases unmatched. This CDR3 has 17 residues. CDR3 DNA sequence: TGTGCCAGCAGCCACTCGGACAGGGCGCGAAATAACACTGAAGCTTTCTTT. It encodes CASSHSDRARNNTEAFF.

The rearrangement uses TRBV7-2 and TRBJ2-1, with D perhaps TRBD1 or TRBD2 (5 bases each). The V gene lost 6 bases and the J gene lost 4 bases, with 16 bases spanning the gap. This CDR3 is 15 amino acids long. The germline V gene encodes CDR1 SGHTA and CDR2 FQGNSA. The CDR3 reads CASSPMRGPYNEQFF. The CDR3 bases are TGTGCCAGCAGTCCTATGAGGGGACCATACAATGAGCAGTTCTTC.

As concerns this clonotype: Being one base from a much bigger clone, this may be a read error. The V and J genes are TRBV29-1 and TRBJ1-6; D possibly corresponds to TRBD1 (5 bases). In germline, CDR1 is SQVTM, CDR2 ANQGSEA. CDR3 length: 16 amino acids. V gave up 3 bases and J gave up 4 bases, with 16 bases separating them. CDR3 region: CSVEGDSRMYNSPLHF. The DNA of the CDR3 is TGCAGCGTTGAGGGTGACAGCCGTATGTATAATTCACCCCTCCACTTT. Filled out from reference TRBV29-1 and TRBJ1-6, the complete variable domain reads SAVISQKPSRDICQRGTSLTIQCQVDSQVTMMFWYRQQPGQSLTLIATANQGSEATYESGFVIDKFPISRPNLTFSTLTVSNMSPEDSSIYLCSVEGDSRMYNSPLHFGNGTRLTVT.

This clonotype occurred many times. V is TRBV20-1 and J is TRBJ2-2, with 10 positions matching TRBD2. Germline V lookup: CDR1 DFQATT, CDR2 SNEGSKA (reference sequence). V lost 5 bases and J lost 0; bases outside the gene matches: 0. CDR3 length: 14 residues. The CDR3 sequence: CSAGLAANTGELFF. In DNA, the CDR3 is TGCAGTGCTGGACTAGCGGCGAACACCGGGGAGCTGTTTTTT.

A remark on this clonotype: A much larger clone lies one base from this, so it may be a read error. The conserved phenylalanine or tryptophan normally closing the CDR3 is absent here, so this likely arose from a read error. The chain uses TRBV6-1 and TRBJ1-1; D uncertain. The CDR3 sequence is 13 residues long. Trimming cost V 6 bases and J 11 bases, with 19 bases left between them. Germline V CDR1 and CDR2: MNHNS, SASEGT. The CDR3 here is CASRDWRILGAFI. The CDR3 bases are TGTGCCAGCAGGGATTGGCGCATTTTGGGTGCTTTCATT.

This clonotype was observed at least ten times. CDR3 loop: CSVGGQALPEAFF. CDR3 nucleotides: TGCAGCGTAGGGGGACAGGCTCTCCCTGAAGCTTTCTTT. The chain carries TRBV29-1 and TRBJ1-1; 8 positions agree with TRBD1. The CDR3 runs to 13 residues. Germline values: CDR1 SQVTM, CDR2 ANQGSEA. Trimming at V came to 6 bases and at J to 6 bases, leaving 9 bases not matched to a gene.

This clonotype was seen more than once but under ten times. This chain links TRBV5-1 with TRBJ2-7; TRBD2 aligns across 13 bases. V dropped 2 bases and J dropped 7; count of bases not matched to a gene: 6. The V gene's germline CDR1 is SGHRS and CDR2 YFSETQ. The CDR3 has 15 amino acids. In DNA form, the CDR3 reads TGCGCCAGCAGCTTTGGGACTAGCGGGAACCAAGAGCAGTACTTC. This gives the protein CASSFGTSGNQEQYF.

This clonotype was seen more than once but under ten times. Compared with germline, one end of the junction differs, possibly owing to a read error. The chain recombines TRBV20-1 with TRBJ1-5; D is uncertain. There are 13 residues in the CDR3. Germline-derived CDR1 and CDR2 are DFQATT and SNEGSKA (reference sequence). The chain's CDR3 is CSAVSRRDQPQNF. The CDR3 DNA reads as TGCAGTGCTGTAAGCCGACGGGATCAGCCCCAGAATTTT.

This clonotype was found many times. The CDR3 loop is CSVGKAVADTQYF. CDR3 nucleotide sequence: TGCAGCGTTGGGAAGGCGGTAGCAGATACGCAGTATTTT. The rearrangement links TRBV29-1 to TRBJ2-3; D remains ambiguous. In germline, CDR1 is SQVTM, CDR2 ANQGSEA. The V gene lost 4 bases and the J gene lost 4 bases, with 12 bases spanning the gap. The CDR3 extends over 13 amino acids.

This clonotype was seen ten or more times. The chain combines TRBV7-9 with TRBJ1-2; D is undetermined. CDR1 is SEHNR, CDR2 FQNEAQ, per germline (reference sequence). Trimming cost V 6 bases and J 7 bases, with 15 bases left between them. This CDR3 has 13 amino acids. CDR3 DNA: TGTGCCAGCAGTTCCACGGGCCTACGTGGCTACACCTTC. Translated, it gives CASSSTGLRGYTF.

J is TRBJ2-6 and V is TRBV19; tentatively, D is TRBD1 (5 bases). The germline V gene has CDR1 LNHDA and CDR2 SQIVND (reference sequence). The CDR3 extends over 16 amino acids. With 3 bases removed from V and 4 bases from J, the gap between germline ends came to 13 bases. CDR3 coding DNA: TGTGCCAGTAGTATCCTAGGGGTGCGGGGGGCCAACGTCCTGACTTTC. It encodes CASSILGVRGANVLTF.

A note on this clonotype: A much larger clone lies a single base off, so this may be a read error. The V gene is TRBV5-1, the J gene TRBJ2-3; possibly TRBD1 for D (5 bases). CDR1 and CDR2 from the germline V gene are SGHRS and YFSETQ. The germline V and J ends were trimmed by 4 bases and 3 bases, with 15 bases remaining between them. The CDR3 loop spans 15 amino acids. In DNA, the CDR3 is TGCGCCAGCAGCCTAGTGACAGAATCGACAGATACGCAGTATTTT. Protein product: CASSLVTESTDTQYF. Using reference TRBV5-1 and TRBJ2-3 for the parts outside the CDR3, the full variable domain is KAGVTQTPRYLIKTRGQQVTLSCSPISGHRSVSWYQQTPGQGLQFLFEYFSETQRNKGNFPGRFSGRQFSNSRSEMNVSTLELGDSALYLCASSLVTESTDTQYFGPGTRLTVL.

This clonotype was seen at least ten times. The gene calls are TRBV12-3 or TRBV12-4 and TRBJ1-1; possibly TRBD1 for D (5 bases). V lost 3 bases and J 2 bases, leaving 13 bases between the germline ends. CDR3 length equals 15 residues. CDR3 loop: CASSFPGKQNTEAFF. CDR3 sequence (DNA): TGTGCCAGCAGTTTCCCAGGGAAACAAAACACTGAAGCTTTCTTT.

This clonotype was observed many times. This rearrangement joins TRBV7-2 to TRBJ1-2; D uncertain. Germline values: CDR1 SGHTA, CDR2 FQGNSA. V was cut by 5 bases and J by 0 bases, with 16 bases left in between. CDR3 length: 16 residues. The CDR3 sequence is CASSTPNRSPNYGYTF. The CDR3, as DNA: TGTGCCAGCAGCACCCCCAACAGATCTCCTAACTATGGCTACACCTTC.

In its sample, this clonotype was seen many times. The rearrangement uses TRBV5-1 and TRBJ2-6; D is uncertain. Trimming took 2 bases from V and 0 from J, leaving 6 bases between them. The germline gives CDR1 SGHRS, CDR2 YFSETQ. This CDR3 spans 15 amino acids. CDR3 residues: CASSFGGSGANVLTF. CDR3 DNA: TGCGCCAGCAGCTTTGGTGGCTCTGGGGCCAACGTCCTGACTTTC.

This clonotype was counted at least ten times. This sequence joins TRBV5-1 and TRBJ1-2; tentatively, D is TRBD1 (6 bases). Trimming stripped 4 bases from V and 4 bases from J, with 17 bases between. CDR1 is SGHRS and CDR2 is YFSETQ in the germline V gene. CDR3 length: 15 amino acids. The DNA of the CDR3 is TGCGCCAGCAGCCTCCTAGGGGGGCGAGGCTATGGCTACACCTTC. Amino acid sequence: CASSLLGGRGYGYTF. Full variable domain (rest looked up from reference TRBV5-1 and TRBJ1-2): KAGVTQTPRYLIKTRGQQVTLSCSPISGHRSVSWYQQTPGQGLQFLFEYFSETQRNKGNFPGRFSGRQFSNSRSEMNVSTLELGDSALYLCASSLLGGRGYGYTFGSGTRLTVV.

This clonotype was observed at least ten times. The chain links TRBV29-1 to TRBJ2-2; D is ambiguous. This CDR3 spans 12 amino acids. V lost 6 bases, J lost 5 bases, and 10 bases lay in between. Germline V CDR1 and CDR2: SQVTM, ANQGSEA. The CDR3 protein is CSVWTETGELFF. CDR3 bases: TGCAGCGTATGGACGGAAACCGGGGAGCTGTTTTTT.

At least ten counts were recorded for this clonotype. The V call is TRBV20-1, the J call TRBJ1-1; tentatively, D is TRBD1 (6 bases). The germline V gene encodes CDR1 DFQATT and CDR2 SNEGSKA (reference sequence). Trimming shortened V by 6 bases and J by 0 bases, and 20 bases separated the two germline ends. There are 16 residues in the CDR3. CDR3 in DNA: TGCAGTGCCCCCTGGCAGGGGATAAATATGAACACTGAAGCTTTCTTT. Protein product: CSAPWQGINMNTEAFF.

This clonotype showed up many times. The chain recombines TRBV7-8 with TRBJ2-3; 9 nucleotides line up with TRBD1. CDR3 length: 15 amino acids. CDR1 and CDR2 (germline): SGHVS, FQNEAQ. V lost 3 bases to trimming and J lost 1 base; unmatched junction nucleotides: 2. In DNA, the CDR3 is TGTGCCAGCAGCTTCCGGACAGGGGGCACAGATACGCAGTATTTT. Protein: CASSFRTGGTDTQYF. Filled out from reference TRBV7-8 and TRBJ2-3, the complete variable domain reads GAGVSQSPRYKVAKRGQDVALRCDPISGHVSLFWYQQALGQGPEFLTYFQNEAQLDKSGLPSDRFFAERPEGSVSTLKIQRTQQEDSAVYLCASSFRTGGTDTQYFGPGTRLTVL.

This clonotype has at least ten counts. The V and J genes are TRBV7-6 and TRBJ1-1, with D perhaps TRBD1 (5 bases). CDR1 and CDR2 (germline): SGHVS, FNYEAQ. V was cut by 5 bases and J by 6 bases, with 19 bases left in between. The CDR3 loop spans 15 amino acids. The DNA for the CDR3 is TGTGCCAGCAGCGTCCGACCCGCGGGGGTTGCTGAAGCTTTCTTT. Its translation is CASSVRPAGVAEAFF.

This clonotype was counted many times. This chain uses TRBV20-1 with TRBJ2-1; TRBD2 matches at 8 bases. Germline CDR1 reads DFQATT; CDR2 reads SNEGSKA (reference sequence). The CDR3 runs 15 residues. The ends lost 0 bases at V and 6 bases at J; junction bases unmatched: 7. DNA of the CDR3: TGCAGTGCTAGAGAGGGAGCGGGGGACCCCAATGAGCAGTTCTTC. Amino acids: CSAREGAGDPNEQFF.